Shown below are 27 T cell receptor beta chains from a single sample sequenced in a study of beta chain features in type 1 diabetes. What was sequenced were expressed TCRB transcripts, since all of the isolated RNA had been reverse transcribed. Measured with immunoSEQ multiplex PCR; TCRdb has only the in-frame clones, and not every one. This repertoire shows roughly 140,000 clones, around 7% found once; its top ten account for about 1.4%. Sequencing was carried out using central memory CD4+ T cells from blood. Receptors were obtained from a woman between 25 and 40 years old in good health.

The sample holds a few counts of this clone. The CDR3 protein is CASSMGTITYEQYF. CDR3 sequence (DNA): TGTGCCAGTAGTATGGGGACTATTACCTACGAGCAGTACTTC. The V call is TRBV19, the J call TRBJ2-7; 7 positions match TRBD2. V shed 3 bases and J 2 bases; nucleotides not matched to a gene: 4. The CDR3 extends over 14 amino acids. Germline V gene data show CDR1 as LNHDA and CDR2 as SQIVND (reference sequence).

The chain carries TRBV9 and TRBJ2-1, with TRBD2 matching over 14 bases. The CDR3 spans 21 residues. Germline CDR1 is SGDLS and CDR2 is YYNGEE. V gave up 5 bases and J gave up 5 bases; unmatched junction bases: 21. As DNA, the CDR3 is TGTGCCAGCAGACCACATACCGGGACTAGCGGGAGTATGGGCTGGGACAATGAGCAGTTCTTC. It codes for CASRPHTGTSGSMGWDNEQFF.

This chain joins TRBV27 and TRBJ1-2; D uncertain. The V and J ends lost 1 base and 6 bases respectively, with 12 bases between them. The germline CDR1 and CDR2 sequences are MNHEY and SMNVEV (reference sequence). This CDR3 region has 14 residues. This CDR3 reads CASSLYKGGDGYTF. CDR3 DNA: TGTGCCAGCAGTTTATATAAGGGAGGTGATGGCTACACCTTC.

This clone came up a few times. The genes are TRBV2 and TRBJ2-5; 11 positions match TRBD2. Germline CDR1 is SNHLY and CDR2 is FYNNEI. V shed 7 bases and J 12 bases; nucleotides not matched to a gene: 10. The CDR3 is made up of 13 amino acids. Written as DNA, the CDR3 is TGTGCCAGCATAAGGACTAGCGGGTCCTTTAAGTACTTC. This sequence encodes CASIRTSGSFKYF.

This clone was found a few times. The chain is built from TRBV7-8 and TRBJ2-1, with 9 bases fitting TRBD2. The CDR3 totals 20 residues. Germline assignment: CDR1 SGHVS and CDR2 FQNEAQ. The V segment lost 1 base and the J segment 0 bases; nucleotides outside the gene matches: 13. CDR3 in amino acids: CASSLGYGQYSGSSYNEQFF. The CDR3 DNA reads as TGTGCCAGCAGCTTAGGGTACGGACAGTATAGCGGGAGCTCCTACAATGAGCAGTTCTTC.

This clone was seen many times. V usage is TRBV29-1 and J usage is TRBJ2-3; D is uncertain. The ends were cut back, 3 bases at V and 2 bases at J, with 9 bases in the middle. The CDR3 loop spans 13 amino acids. Germline assignment: CDR1 SQVTM and CDR2 ANQGSEA. In DNA form, the CDR3 reads TGCAGCGTTGATGCAGCGTACACAGATACGCAGTATTTT. Its protein is CSVDAAYTDTQYF.

V usage is TRBV6-6 and J usage is TRBJ2-3; TRBD2 agrees at 8 bases. V shed 6 bases and J 3 bases; nucleotides not matched to a gene: 8. Per germline, CDR1 MNHNY and CDR2 SVGAGI (reference sequence). The CDR3 has 15 residues. Here the CDR3 DNA reads TGTGCCAGCAGCGGGACTAGTGATTTGACAGATACGCAGTATTTT. Encoded protein: CASSGTSDLTDTQYF.

This clone has only a few counts. The CDR3 region has the DNA TGTGCCAGCAGCCGAACTGTTTCCCCGGGAGTAAGAGAGACCCAGTACTTC. Translation: CASSRTVSPGVRETQYF. This sequence joins TRBV7-2 and TRBJ2-5, with D maybe TRBD2 (6 bases). The CDR3 contains 17 residues. The V and J ends lost 5 bases and 4 bases respectively, with 23 bases between them. CDR1 is SGHTA, CDR2 FQGNSA, per germline.

This clone was counted only a few times. The genes are TRBV4-2 and TRBJ2-1; TRBD1 matches at 9 bases. The CDR3 spans 16 residues. Trimming removed 2 bases from V and 3 bases from J; junction bases left unmatched: 5. Germline CDR1 and CDR2: LGHNA and YNFKEQ. In nucleotides, the CDR3 is TGTGCCAGCAGCCAACGCGGGGGACAGGGCTACAATGAGCAGTTCTTC. This gives the protein CASSQRGGQGYNEQFF.

This clone was seen more than once but under ten times. V gene TRBV9 combines with J gene TRBJ1-1, with D possibly TRBD1 on 5 matching bases. The germline CDR1 and CDR2 sequences are SGDLS and YYNGEE. The CDR3 is 14 residues long. Trimming stripped 0 bases from V and 5 bases from J, with 11 bases between. Here the CDR3 reads CASSVGQGGTEAFF. DNA of the CDR3: TGTGCCAGCAGCGTAGGGCAGGGTGGGACTGAAGCTTTCTTT.

The chain links TRBV30 to TRBJ2-7; D is ambiguous. The length of the CDR3 is 12 residues. Germline-derived CDR1 and CDR2 are GTSNPN and SVGIG (reference sequence). V was trimmed by 4 bases and J by 4 bases, leaving 11 bases between them. The CDR3 loop reads CAWNYQPYEQYF. The CDR3, as DNA: TGTGCCTGGAACTATCAACCTTACGAGCAGTACTTC. The full variable domain, its missing parts supplied by reference TRBV30 and TRBJ2-7, is SQTIHQWPATLVQPVGSPLSLECTVEGTSNPNLYWYRQAAGRGLQLLFYSVGIGQISSEVPQNLSASRPQDRQFILSSKKLLLSDSGFYLCAWNYQPYEQYFGPGTRLTVT.

This clone was seen only a few times. The V call is TRBV5-7, the J call TRBJ2-7; a possible D gene is TRBD1 (5 bases). TRBV5-7 carries the ORF label, with uncertain function. This CDR3 is 15 amino acids long. The V and J ends lost 0 bases and 0 bases respectively, with 10 bases between them. DNA of the CDR3: TGTGCCAGCAGCTTGGTCGCAGGGTACTCCTACGAGCAGTACTTC. It is translated as CASSLVAGYSYEQYF.

This clone was counted at least ten times. At one boundary the junction diverges from the germline segment, which might be a read error. Other nucleotide sequences from this sample produce the same CDR3. The chain carries TRBV7-7 and TRBJ2-1; TRBD2 matches 11 bases. Germline V gene data show CDR1 as SSHAT and CDR2 as FNYEAQ (reference sequence). The CDR3 consists of 16 residues. CDR3 coding DNA: TGTGCTAGCAGCTTAGGGTTAGCGGGAGGGGATAATGAGCAGTTCTTC. Its protein product is CASSLGLAGGDNEQFF.

This clone was found many times. The chain combines TRBV10-3 with TRBJ2-7, with 7 bases identical to TRBD1. The CDR3 runs to 12 residues. Germline loops: CDR1 ENHRY, CDR2 SYGVKD. J was trimmed by 2 bases and V by 8 bases; bases with no gene match: 3. DNA for the CDR3: TGTGCCATCGCAGGGGGTCCCTACGAGCAGTACTTC. This codes for CAIAGGPYEQYF.

This clone was observed a handful of times. The same CDR3 arises from other DNA sequences in this sample as well. V usage is TRBV7-2 and J usage is TRBJ2-5; D unresolved. Between the trimmed V and J ends, which lost 2 bases and 3 bases, there was a span of 10 bases. The CDR3 has 14 amino acids. Per germline, CDR1 SGHTA and CDR2 FQGNSA. This CDR3 is CASSLLALKETQYF. Here the CDR3 DNA reads TGTGCCAGCAGCTTATTAGCCCTAAAAGAGACCCAGTACTTC.

This clone has only a few counts. The chain has TRBV9 and TRBJ1-1, with TRBD1 matching 8 bases. In germline, CDR1 is SGDLS, CDR2 YYNGEE. The CDR3 is 15 amino acids. J gave up 2 bases and V 4 bases, and 7 bases lay outside the gene matches. The CDR3 sequence: CASSPSRGQNTEAFF. DNA for the CDR3: TGTGCCAGCAGCCCCAGCAGGGGGCAAAACACTGAAGCTTTCTTT.

This chain connects TRBV28 to TRBJ2-3; tentative D call: TRBD1 (6 bases). The CDR3 runs 15 residues. The germline V gene has CDR1 MDHEN and CDR2 SYDVKM. V lost 6 bases and J lost 0, with 13 bases in between. Here the CDR3 reads CASSLDSASTDTQYF. The CDR3 coding sequence is TGTGCCAGCAGCTTGGACAGCGCTAGCACAGATACGCAGTATTTT.

This clone appeared a single time. V is TRBV19 and J is TRBJ1-2; D gene ambiguous. V shed 4 bases and J shed 3 bases, with 3 bases lying between them. Germline lookup yields CDR1 LNHDA and CDR2 SQIVND (reference sequence). This CDR3 is 11 amino acids long. CDR3 protein: CASSTYYGYTF. The CDR3 DNA follows: TGTGCCAGTAGTACCTACTATGGCTACACCTTC.

The J gene is TRBJ2-7, the V gene TRBV5-4; possibly TRBD2 for D (6 bases). CDR1 SGHNT and CDR2 YYREEE come from the germline V gene (reference sequence). Trimming removed 4 bases from V and 9 bases from J, with 14 bases in between. This CDR3 has 12 residues. DNA for the CDR3: TGTGCCAGCAGCCAGAGAGGGGAGGTGCAGTACTTC. Translation: CASSQRGEVQYF.

The chain combines TRBV4-3 with TRBJ2-2; 10 bases are a match to TRBD1. Germline trimming cut 4 bases from V and 5 bases from J; bases unmatched to any gene: 1. The CDR3 is 14 amino acids. CDR1 is LGHNA and CDR2 is YSLEER in the germline V gene. CDR3 in DNA: TGCGCCAGCAGCCGGGGACAGGGGACCGGGGAGCTGTTTTTT. Translated: CASSRGQGTGELFF.

This clone came up a few times. The same CDR3 arises from other DNA sequences in this sample as well. The gene calls are TRBV28 and TRBJ2-3, with D perhaps matching TRBD2 (5 bases). Per the germline V gene, CDR1 is MDHEN and CDR2 is SYDVKM. There are 14 residues in the CDR3. The V end was cut by 3 bases, the J end by 3 bases, with 10 bases between. As DNA, the CDR3 is TGTGCCAGCAGTTTCGGCGGGCCAACAGATACGCAGTATTTT. This translates into CASSFGGPTDTQYF.

V and J are TRBV5-1 and TRBJ2-6; perhaps TRBD2 as D (5 bases). V lost 4 bases to trimming and J lost 0 bases, with 11 bases between them. Germline V gene lookup returns CDR1 SGHRS and CDR2 YFSETQ. CDR3 length: 16 residues. CDR3 coding DNA: TGCGCCAGCAGCCCGTCGGGGAGCTCTGGGGCCAACGTCCTGACTTTC. It encodes CASSPSGSSGANVLTF.

This clone showed up just a few times. This rearrangement joins TRBV30 to TRBJ1-5; tentative D call: TRBD1 (6 bases). The CDR3 spans 17 residues. Germline loops: CDR1 GTSNPN, CDR2 SVGIG (reference sequence). Trimming took 0 bases from V and 4 from J, leaving 19 bases between them. In nucleotides, the CDR3 is TGTGCCTGGAGTGTGAACTCCCCGGGACACCTTAATCAGCCCCAGCATTTT. Translation: CAWSVNSPGHLNQPQHF.

In its sample, this clone was seen a few times. V and J are TRBV30 and TRBJ2-3; 7 bases are shared with TRBD1. J was trimmed by 6 bases and V by 1 base; bases with no gene match: 10. CDR3 length: 15 residues. Germline V CDR1 and CDR2: GTSNPN, SVGIG (reference sequence). CDR3 bases: TGTGCCTGGAGTGCAATGAGACAGGGTAGGGATACGCAGTATTTT. This sequence encodes CAWSAMRQGRDTQYF.

This clone was counted between two and nine times. The DNA for the CDR3 is TGTGCCAGCTCACCTAGGACTAGCGGGAAGAATGAGCAGTTCTTC. Its protein is CASSPRTSGKNEQFF. The rearrangement joins TRBV18 to TRBJ2-1; 12 bases agree with TRBD2. CDR1 is KGHSH, CDR2 LQKENI, per germline. The V and J ends lost 3 bases and 7 bases, in that order; junction bases with no gene match: 4. This CDR3 has 15 residues. Full variable domain (outside the CDR3, taken from reference TRBV18 and TRBJ2-1): NAGVMQNPRHLVRRRGQEARLRCSPMKGHSHVYWYRQLPEEGLKFMVYLQKENIIDESGMPKERFSAEFPKEGPSILRIQQVVRGDSAAYFCASSPRTSGKNEQFFGPGTRLTVL.

This clone was observed at least ten times. This sequence joins TRBV28 and TRBJ2-7; a possible D gene is TRBD2 (6 bases). This CDR3 has 13 residues. The V and J ends lost 5 bases and 5 bases respectively, with 13 bases between them. Per germline, CDR1 MDHEN and CDR2 SYDVKM. CDR3 in amino acids: CASSPPRGDEQYF. The DNA for the CDR3 is TGTGCCAGCAGTCCCCCCCGCGGGGACGAGCAGTACTTC.

The chain recombines TRBV11-2 with TRBJ1-2; D ambiguous. Germline V CDR1 and CDR2: SGHAT, FQNNGV. CDR3 size: 13 residues. With 8 bases removed from V and 4 bases from J, the gap between germline ends came to 14 bases. The CDR3 reads CASGTDSVYGYTF. The CDR3 nucleotides are TGTGCCAGCGGAACGGACTCAGTCTATGGCTACACCTTC.